This TCR beta chain was found in a study of blood T cell repertoires in COVID-19. Original methodology: For nucleated cells, counts were estimated from reference gene primer amplification. Repertoires were generated with immunoSEQ multiplex PCR, while TCRdb's copy carries only in-frame clones and drops some. The V and J calls and clone size come from that table; D and trimming were worked out from the DNA. This table has more than 80,000 clones, 80% to 90% appearing once. CDR3 length equals 15 residues. Germline CDR1 reads LNHDA; CDR2 reads SQIVND (reference sequence). J lost 0 bases, V lost 7 bases, and 8 bases had no gene match.

Sequencing used peripheral blood. This sequence joins TRBV19 and TRBJ1-1; 7 bases are a match to TRBD1. This TCR came from a man older than 75 with acute or convalescent COVID-19. The CDR3 coding sequence is TGTGCCAGTAAAGTCGGAGGGACAGTGAACACTGAAGCTTTCTTT. Translating it yields CASKVGGTVNTEAFF. The full variable domain, in which reference TRBV19 and TRBJ1-1 provide the parts outside the CDR3, is DGGITQSPKYLFRKEGQNVTLSCEQNLNHDAMYWYRQDPGQGLRLIYYSQIVNDFQKGDIAEGYSVSREKKESFPLTVTSAQKNPTAFYLCASKVGGTVNTEAFFGQGTRLTVV.